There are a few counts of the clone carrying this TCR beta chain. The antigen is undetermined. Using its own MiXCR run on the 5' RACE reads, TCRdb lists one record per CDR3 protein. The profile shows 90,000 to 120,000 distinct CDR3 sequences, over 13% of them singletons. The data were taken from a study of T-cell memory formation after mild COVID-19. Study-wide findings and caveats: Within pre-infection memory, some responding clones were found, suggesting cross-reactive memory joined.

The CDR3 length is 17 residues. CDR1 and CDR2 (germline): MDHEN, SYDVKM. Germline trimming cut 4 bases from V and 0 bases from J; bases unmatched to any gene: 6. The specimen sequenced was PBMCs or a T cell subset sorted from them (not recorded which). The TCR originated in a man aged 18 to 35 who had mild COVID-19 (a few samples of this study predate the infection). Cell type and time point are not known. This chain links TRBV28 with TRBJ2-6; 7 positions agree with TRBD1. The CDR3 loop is CASSSGQAPSGANVLTF. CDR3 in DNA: TGTGCCAGCAGTTCCGGACAGGCGCCCTCTGGGGCCAACGTCCTGACTTTC.